This T cell receptor (beta chain) came from a study of T cells in Graves' hyperthyroidism and ophthalmopathy. Trimming removed 9 bases at V and 3 bases at J, with 12 bases between. This CDR3 contains 13 residues. Ophthalmopathy patients had moderate-to-severe active disease, CAS ≥3, NOSPECS ≥4, and disease duration under 3 months. Amplification of TCR beta CDR3 regions was performed using RNA transcripts as template. The HTBI primer set drove a first-round RT-PCR of the TCR CDR3. MiXCR, applied by TCRdb to the multiplex PCR reads, yields one record per CDR3 protein. Seen here are about 590,000 distinct CDR3 sequences, 14% observed once, and the top ten hold roughly 7%. This clonotype was observed many times.

This TCR was recovered from a woman between 18 and 30 years old with Graves' ophthalmopathy. Sample: blood. J is TRBJ1-3 and V is TRBV12-3 or TRBV12-4; no reliable D call. This CDR3 reads CASVGRVGNTIYF. In nucleotides, the CDR3 is TGTGCCAGTGTTGGGCGAGTTGGAAACACCATATATTTT.